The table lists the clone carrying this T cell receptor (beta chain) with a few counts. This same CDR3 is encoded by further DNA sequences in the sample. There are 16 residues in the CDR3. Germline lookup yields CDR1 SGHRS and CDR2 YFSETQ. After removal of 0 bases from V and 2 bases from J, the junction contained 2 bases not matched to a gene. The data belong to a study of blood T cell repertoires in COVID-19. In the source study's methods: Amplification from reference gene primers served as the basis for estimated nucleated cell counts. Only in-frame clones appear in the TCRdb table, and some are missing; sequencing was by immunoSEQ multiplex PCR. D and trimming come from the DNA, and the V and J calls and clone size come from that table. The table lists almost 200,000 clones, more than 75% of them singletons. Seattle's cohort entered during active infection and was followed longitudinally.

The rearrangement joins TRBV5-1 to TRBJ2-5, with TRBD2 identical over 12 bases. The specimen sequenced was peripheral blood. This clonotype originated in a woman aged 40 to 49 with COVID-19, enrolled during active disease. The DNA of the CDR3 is TGCGCCAGCAGCTTGGTCCTAGCGGGAGGGCAAGAGACCCAGTACTTC. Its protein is CASSLVLAGGQETQYF.